These 27 T cell receptor beta chains were all obtained from the same sample, sequenced in a study of T-cell memory formation after mild COVID-19. Using its own MiXCR run on the 5' RACE reads, TCRdb lists one record per CDR3 protein. The table shows 380,000 or so distinct CDR3 sequences, with 13% to 15% occurring only once. Sequenced material: PBMCs or a T cell subset sorted from them (not recorded which). These receptor sequences come from a man younger than 30 who had mild COVID-19 (a few samples of this study predate the infection). Cell type and time point are not known.

The chain carries TRBV7-6 and TRBJ1-4; TRBD1 matches at 7 bases. V lost 5 bases, J lost 7 bases, and 10 bases stayed unmatched. Per germline, CDR1 SGHVS and CDR2 FNYEAQ. The CDR3 totals 15 residues. The CDR3 bases are TGTGCCAGCAGCGGAGACAGGGAAGGGGGTGAAAAACTGTTTTTT. Residues: CASSGDREGGEKLFF.

This chain connects TRBV7-9 to TRBJ1-1; TRBD1 aligns across 7 bases. CDR3 length equals 14 residues. The trim removed 3 bases at V and 1 base at J, leaving 2 bases unmatched. Germline loops: CDR1 SEHNR, CDR2 FQNEAQ (reference sequence). The CDR3 loop reads CASSFRGENTEAFF. CDR3 in DNA: TGTGCCAGCAGCTTCAGGGGGGAGAACACTGAAGCTTTCTTT. Supplemented by reference TRBV7-9 and TRBJ1-1, the full variable domain reads DTGVSQNPRHKITKRGQNVTFRCDPISEHNRLYWYRQTLGQGPEFLTYFQNEAQLEKSRLLSDRFSAERPKGSFSTLEIQRTEQGDSAMYLCASSFRGENTEAFFGQGTRLTVV.

The CDR3 DNA is TGCAGTGCTCAGAGGCCACTAGCGGGGCATGTGGAGCAGTTCTTC. It is translated as CSAQRPLAGHVEQFF. V and J are TRBV20-1 and TRBJ2-1, with 10 bases matching TRBD2. In germline, CDR1 is DFQATT, CDR2 SNEGSKA (reference sequence). The CDR3 is 15 amino acids. After removal of 5 bases from V and 10 bases from J, the junction contained 14 bases not matched to a gene.

The V and J genes are TRBV10-3 and TRBJ2-3, with a weak D call TRBD2 (7 bases). The V gene's germline CDR1 is ENHRY and CDR2 SYGVKD. The ends were cut back, 5 bases at V and 3 bases at J, with 15 bases in the middle. The CDR3 is 15 amino acids. CDR3: CAISPREGGTDTQYF. CDR3 coding DNA: TGTGCCATCAGTCCGAGAGAGGGGGGGACAGATACGCAGTATTTT.

The J gene is TRBJ2-7, the V gene TRBV6-5; 7 nucleotides match TRBD1. Germline lookup yields CDR1 MNHEY and CDR2 SVGAGI. This CDR3 contains 16 residues. V was pared by 5 bases and J by 7 bases, with 17 bases of the junction left unmatched. The CDR3 nucleotides read TGTGCCAGCAGTCCCAACGACAGGGAGCGAAGATGGGAGCAGTACTTC. This sequence encodes CASSPNDRERRWEQYF.

This clonotype was recorded a few times. This rearrangement joins TRBV9 to TRBJ1-1, with TRBD1 matching 7 bases. CDR3 length: 16 residues. The junction had 10 bases not matched to a gene; V was cut back by 3 bases and J by 2 bases. The germline V gene has CDR1 SGDLS and CDR2 YYNGEE. The CDR3 DNA is TGTGCCAGCAGCGGAGGAGGGGGCGTTGTTAACACTGAAGCTTTCTTT. Translation gives CASSGGGGVVNTEAFF.

The sample holds a few counts of this clonotype. The CDR3 bases are TGTGCCAGCAGCCTTACCGCGGGGGGCGGGCAGTTCTTC. This sequence encodes CASSLTAGGGQFF. J is TRBJ2-1 and V is TRBV7-9; 8 bases are a match to TRBD2. J was trimmed by 12 bases and V by 5 bases; bases with no gene match: 9. The CDR3 extends over 13 amino acids. Germline CDR1 is SEHNR and CDR2 is FQNEAQ (reference sequence). The whole variable domain, remainder taken from reference TRBV7-9 and TRBJ2-1, is DTGVSQNPRHKITKRGQNVTFRCDPISEHNRLYWYRQTLGQGPEFLTYFQNEAQLEKSRLLSDRFSAERPKGSFSTLEIQRTEQGDSAMYLCASSLTAGGGQFFGPGTRLTVL.

The chain uses TRBV2 and TRBJ2-6; D is unclear. Trimming removed 4 bases at V and 0 bases at J, with 4 bases between. The CDR3 sequence is 14 residues long. Germline assignment: CDR1 SNHLY and CDR2 FYNNEI. CDR3 loop: CASSGSSGANVLTF. The DNA for the CDR3 is TGTGCCAGCAGTGGGAGCTCTGGGGCCAACGTCCTGACTTTC.

This clonotype was counted a few times. The DNA for the CDR3 is TGTGCCAGCAGGGACAGGGGGGGCTATAATTCACCCCTCCACTTT. Residues: CASRDRGGYNSPLHF. The chain recombines TRBV25-1 with TRBJ1-6, with 10 bases that match TRBD1. From germline, CDR1 is MGHDK and CDR2 SYGVNS. Trimming took 6 bases from V and 3 from J; bases not matched to a gene: 2. This CDR3 spans 15 amino acids.

This clonotype occurred a few times. The V call is TRBV12-3 or TRBV12-4, the J call TRBJ1-4; D unclear. Between the trimmed V and J ends, which lost 7 bases and 0 bases, there was a span of 15 bases. The CDR3 runs to 16 residues. The CDR3 protein is CASTPIRLATNEKLFF. The CDR3 DNA reads TGTGCCAGCACCCCCATCAGGCTGGCAACTAATGAAAAACTGTTTTTT.

The chain uses TRBV6-2 or TRBV6-3 and TRBJ2-6; maybe TRBD1 (5 bases). V lost 6 bases and J 0 bases, leaving 15 bases between the germline ends. The CDR3 extends over 17 amino acids. Germline V gene data show CDR1 as MNHEY and CDR2 as SVGEGT. The CDR3 bases are TGTGCCAGCAGAACCGACAGCCCCGTCTCTGGGGCCAACGTCCTGACTTTC. Its protein is CASRTDSPVSGANVLTF.

In its sample, this clonotype was seen many times. The chain employs TRBV24-1 and TRBJ2-1; maybe TRBD1 (5 bases). The germline V gene encodes CDR1 KGHDR and CDR2 SFDVKD. The V end lost 0 bases, the J end lost 1 base, and 6 bases lay between the germline ends. The CDR3 consists of 15 residues. Here the CDR3 reads CATSDLQGSYNEQFF. CDR3 bases: TGTGCCACCAGTGATTTGCAGGGTTCCTACAATGAGCAGTTCTTC.

The rearrangement joins TRBV18 to TRBJ1-3; a weak D match, TRBD1 (5 bases). V was shortened by 8 bases and J by 6 bases, with 20 bases between the two germline ends. The CDR3 sequence is 15 residues long. The germline gives CDR1 KGHSH, CDR2 LQKENI. The CDR3 nucleotides read TGTGCCAGCACTCAGGGCGCCGCGTCGTTAAACACCATATATTTT. It translates to CASTQGAASLNTIYF.

This clonotype appeared a few times. The V gene is TRBV20-1, the J gene TRBJ2-5; 10 nucleotides agree with TRBD2. V dropped 7 bases and J dropped 1; count of bases not matched to a gene: 6. Germline-derived CDR1 and CDR2 are DFQATT and SNEGSKA (reference sequence). The CDR3 is made up of 14 amino acids. CDR3 protein: CSDKTSGLQETQYF. In DNA, the CDR3 is TGCAGTGACAAGACTAGCGGGCTCCAAGAGACCCAGTACTTC.

This clonotype was found a few times. This chain joins TRBV6-5 and TRBJ1-2; 8 nucleotides agree with TRBD1. Trimming at V came to 2 bases and at J to 4 bases, leaving 3 bases not matched to a gene. This CDR3 has 14 residues. Germline CDR1 MNHEY, CDR2 SVGAGI. CDR3: CASSYLGQAYGYTF. CDR3 DNA: TGTGCCAGCAGTTACCTGGGACAGGCCTATGGCTACACCTTC.

This clonotype has a handful of counts. The chain uses TRBV6-5 and TRBJ2-2; a possible D gene is TRBD1 (5 bases). Trimming shortened V by 7 bases and J by 5 bases, and 14 bases separated the two germline ends. Looked up from germline, CDR1 is MNHEY and CDR2 is SVGAGI. This CDR3 contains 14 residues. CDR3 residues: CASTRGSATGELFF. The CDR3 DNA sequence: TGTGCCAGCACTAGGGGATCAGCGACCGGGGAGCTGTTTTTT.

This clonotype was observed a few times. Mismatch with germline at one junction end may stem from a read error. This chain joins TRBV18 and TRBJ2-5, with 7 bases fitting TRBD2. The CDR3 extends over 15 amino acids. Germline loops: CDR1 KGHSH, CDR2 LQKENI. The CDR3 bases are TGTGCCAGCTCACCCCGGGACGGGAGGCAAGGGACCCAGTACTTC. Translation: CASSPRDGRQGTQYF.

This clonotype was seen a handful of times. V and J are TRBV20-1 and TRBJ1-1; possible D gene TRBD1, 6 bases. The CDR3 covers 14 residues. V was clipped by 3 bases and J by 2 bases, with 13 bases between them. CDR1 is DFQATT, CDR2 SNEGSKA, per germline (reference sequence). CDR3 in amino acids: CSASRGWTNTEAFF. DNA for the CDR3: TGCAGTGCTAGTAGGGGGTGGACCAACACTGAAGCTTTCTTT.

The chain combines TRBV29-1 with TRBJ1-2; the D gene is possibly TRBD1 (5 bases). This CDR3 spans 12 amino acids. Deletions cut 8 bases from V and 7 bases from J, with 17 bases between. In germline, CDR1 is SQVTM, CDR2 ANQGSEA. CDR3 DNA sequence: TGCAGCACAGGAACCGACTATTTTGGCTACACCTTC. It is translated as CSTGTDYFGYTF.

This clonotype was detected only a few times. The chain has TRBV2 and TRBJ2-1; D unresolved. Trimming shortened V by 1 base and J by 7 bases, and 11 bases separated the two germline ends. Germline V gene sequence: CDR1 SNHLY, CDR2 FYNNEI. The CDR3 runs to 14 residues. CDR3 bases: TGTGCCAGCAGTGAAGTTTTGGGGAATAATGAGCAGTTCTTC. As protein: CASSEVLGNNEQFF.

This clonotype turned up a few times. The genes are TRBV21-1 and TRBJ1-1; the table's TRBD1 call for D was not verified on the DNA. TRBV21-1 is a pseudogene segment. This CDR3 contains 12 residues. CDR3 sequence: CASSPDRGCAFF. CDR3 sequence (DNA): TGTGCCAGCAGCCCGGACAGGGGGTGTGCTTTCTTT.

This chain connects TRBV20-1 to TRBJ1-2; maybe TRBD1 (6 bases). V was clipped by 8 bases and J by 3 bases, with 13 bases between them. The CDR3 spans 12 residues. Germline loops: CDR1 DFQATT, CDR2 SNEGSKA (reference sequence). The CDR3 spells CSIRGQDYGYTF. The CDR3 nucleotides are TGCAGTATCAGGGGACAAGACTATGGCTACACCTTC.

This clonotype was observed a handful of times. This chain connects TRBV29-1 to TRBJ2-5, with TRBD2 as a possible D gene (6 bases). The CDR3 spans 12 residues. Germline CDR1 is SQVTM and CDR2 is ANQGSEA. V shed 7 bases and J shed 7 bases, with 16 bases lying between them. Written as DNA, the CDR3 is TGCAGCGCCAGGGACTTCGCTGGGACCCAGTACTTC. Encoded protein: CSARDFAGTQYF.

This clonotype has only a few counts. The chain has TRBV20-1 and TRBJ2-2; D may be TRBD2 (6 bases). CDR1 and CDR2 from the germline V gene are DFQATT and SNEGSKA (reference sequence). The CDR3 has 14 residues. V lost 5 bases to trimming and J lost 4 bases, with 14 bases between them. CDR3 residues: CSAPGGGGTGELFF. Written as DNA, the CDR3 is TGCAGTGCTCCCGGTGGGGGAGGCACCGGGGAGCTGTTTTTT.

The chain has TRBV12-3 or TRBV12-4 and TRBJ2-7; the D call may be TRBD1 or TRBD2 (5 bases each). Trimming stripped 5 bases from V and 3 bases from J, with 11 bases between. This CDR3 has 13 residues. In DNA, the CDR3 is TGTGCCAGCAGTCTCGGGGCAATCTACGAGCAGTACTTC. It codes for CASSLGAIYEQYF.

The chain recombines TRBV7-2 with TRBJ2-2, with D hard to call. Per the germline V gene, CDR1 is SGHTA and CDR2 is FQGNSA. V was shortened by 5 bases and J by 2 bases, with 6 bases between the two germline ends. The CDR3 consists of 13 residues. The CDR3 DNA reads TGTGCCAGCAGCGCTCGTAACACCGGGGAGCTGTTTTTT. This translates into CASSARNTGELFF.

V and J are TRBV3-1 and TRBJ1-2; TRBD1 is a possible D gene (5 bases). V lost 1 base to trimming and J lost 4 bases, with 16 bases between them. CDR3 length: 16 residues. The germline CDR1 and CDR2 sequences are LGHDT and YNNKEL (reference sequence). CDR3 coding DNA: TGTGCCAGCAGCCAAGGGACTCCGGGACTGATCTATGGCTACACCTTC. Protein: CASSQGTPGLIYGYTF.